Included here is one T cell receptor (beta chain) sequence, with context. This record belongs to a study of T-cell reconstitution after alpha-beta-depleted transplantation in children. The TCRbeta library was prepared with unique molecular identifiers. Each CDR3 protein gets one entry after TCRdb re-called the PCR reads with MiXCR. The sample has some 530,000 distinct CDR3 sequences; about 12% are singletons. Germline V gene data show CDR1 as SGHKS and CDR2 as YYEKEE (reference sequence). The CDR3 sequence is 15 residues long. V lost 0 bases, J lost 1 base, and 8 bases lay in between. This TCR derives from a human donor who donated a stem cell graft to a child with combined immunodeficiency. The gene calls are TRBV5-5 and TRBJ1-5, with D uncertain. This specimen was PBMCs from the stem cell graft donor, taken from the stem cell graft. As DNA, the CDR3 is TGTGCCAGCAGCTTGGCCGGAATAAGCAATCAGCCCCAGCATTTT. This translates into CASSLAGISNQPQHF.